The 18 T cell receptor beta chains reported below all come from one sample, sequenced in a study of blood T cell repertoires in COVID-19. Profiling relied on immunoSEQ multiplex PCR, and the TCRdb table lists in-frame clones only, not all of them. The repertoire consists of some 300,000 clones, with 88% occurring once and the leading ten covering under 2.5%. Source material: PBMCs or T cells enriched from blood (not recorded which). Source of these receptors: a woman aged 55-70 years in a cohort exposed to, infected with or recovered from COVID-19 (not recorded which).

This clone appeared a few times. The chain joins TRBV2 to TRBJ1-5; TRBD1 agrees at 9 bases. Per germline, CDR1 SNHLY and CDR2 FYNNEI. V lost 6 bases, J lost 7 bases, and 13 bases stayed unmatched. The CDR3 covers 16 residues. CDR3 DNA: TGTGCCAGCAGCCGACAGGGGGGTCGAGAAGGGCAGCCCCAGCATTTT. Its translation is CASSRQGGREGQPQHF.

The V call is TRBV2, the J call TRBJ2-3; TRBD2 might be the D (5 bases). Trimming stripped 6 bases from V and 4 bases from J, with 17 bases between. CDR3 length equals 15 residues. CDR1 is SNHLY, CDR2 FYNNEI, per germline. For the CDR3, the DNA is TGTGCCAGCAGGCCCTGGACTTCAGGCTCAGATACGCAGTATTTT. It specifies CASRPWTSGSDTQYF.

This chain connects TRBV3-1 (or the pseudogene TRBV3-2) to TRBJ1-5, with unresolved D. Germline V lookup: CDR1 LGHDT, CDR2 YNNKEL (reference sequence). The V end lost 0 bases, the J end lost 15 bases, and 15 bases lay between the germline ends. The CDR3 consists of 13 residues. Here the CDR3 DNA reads TGTGCCAGCAGCCAAGATTCGGGTTCGGTAAGGCATTTT. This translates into CASSQDSGSVRHF.

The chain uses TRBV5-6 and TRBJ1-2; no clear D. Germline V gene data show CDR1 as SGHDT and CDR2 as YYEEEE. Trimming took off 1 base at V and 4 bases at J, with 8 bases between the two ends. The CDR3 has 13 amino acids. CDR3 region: CASSLPEGYGYTF. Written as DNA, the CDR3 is TGTGCCAGCAGCTTGCCGGAGGGCTATGGCTACACCTTC.

CDR3 sequence reads: CASSLRTGTGLFYEQYF. CDR3 sequence (DNA): TGTGCCAGCAGTTTACGAACCGGGACAGGTTTATTTTACGAGCAGTACTTC. The V call is TRBV27, the J call TRBJ2-7, with 8 bases that match TRBD1. Germline CDR1 reads MNHEY; CDR2 reads SMNVEV (reference sequence). V was clipped by 2 bases and J by 4 bases; unmatched bases: 13. This CDR3 region has 17 residues.

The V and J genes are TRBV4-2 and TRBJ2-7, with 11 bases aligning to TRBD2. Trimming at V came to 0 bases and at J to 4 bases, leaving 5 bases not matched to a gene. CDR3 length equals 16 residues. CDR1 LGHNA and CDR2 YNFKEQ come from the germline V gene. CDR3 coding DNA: TGTGCCAGCAGCCAAGAGGAGGGACTAGCGGTGTACGAGCAGTACTTC. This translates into CASSQEEGLAVYEQYF.

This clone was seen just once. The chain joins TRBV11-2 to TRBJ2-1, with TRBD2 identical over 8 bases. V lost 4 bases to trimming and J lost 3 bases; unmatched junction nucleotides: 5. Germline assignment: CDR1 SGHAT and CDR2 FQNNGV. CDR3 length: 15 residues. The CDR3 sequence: CASSSLSGVYNEQFF. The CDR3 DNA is TGTGCCAGCAGCTCCCTTAGCGGGGTCTACAATGAGCAGTTCTTC.

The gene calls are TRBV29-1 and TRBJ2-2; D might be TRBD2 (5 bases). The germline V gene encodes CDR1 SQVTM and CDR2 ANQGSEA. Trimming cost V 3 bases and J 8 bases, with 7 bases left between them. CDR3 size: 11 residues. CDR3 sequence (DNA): TGCAGCGTTGATAGCGTGGGGGAGCTGTTTTTT. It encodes CSVDSVGELFF.

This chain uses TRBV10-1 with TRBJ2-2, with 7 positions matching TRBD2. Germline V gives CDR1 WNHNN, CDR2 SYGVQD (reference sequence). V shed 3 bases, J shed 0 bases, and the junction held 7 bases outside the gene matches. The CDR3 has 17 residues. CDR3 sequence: CASSEDGGGANTGELFF. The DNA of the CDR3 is TGCGCCAGCAGTGAAGATGGGGGAGGGGCGAACACCGGGGAGCTGTTTTTT.

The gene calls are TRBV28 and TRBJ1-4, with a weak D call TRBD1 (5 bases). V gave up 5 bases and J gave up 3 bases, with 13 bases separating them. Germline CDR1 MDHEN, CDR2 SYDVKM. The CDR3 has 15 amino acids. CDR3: CASSPRGASNEKLFF. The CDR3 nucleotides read TGTGCCAGCAGTCCGCGCGGGGCATCTAATGAAAAACTGTTTTTT.

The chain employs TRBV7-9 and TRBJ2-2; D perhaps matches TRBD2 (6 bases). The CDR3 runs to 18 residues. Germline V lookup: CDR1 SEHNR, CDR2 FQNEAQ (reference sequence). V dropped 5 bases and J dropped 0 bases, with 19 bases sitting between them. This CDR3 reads CASSQAAGLISNTGELFF. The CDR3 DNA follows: TGTGCCAGCAGCCAGGCGGCGGGACTCATTTCGAACACCGGGGAGCTGTTTTTT.

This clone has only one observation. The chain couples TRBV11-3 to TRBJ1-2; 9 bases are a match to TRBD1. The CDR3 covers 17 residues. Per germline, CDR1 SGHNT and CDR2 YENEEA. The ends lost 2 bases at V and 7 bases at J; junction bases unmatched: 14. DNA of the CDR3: TGTGCCAGCAGCTTAAAAAAGGGACAGGGAGGTCCACTTGGCTACACCTTC. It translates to CASSLKKGQGGPLGYTF.

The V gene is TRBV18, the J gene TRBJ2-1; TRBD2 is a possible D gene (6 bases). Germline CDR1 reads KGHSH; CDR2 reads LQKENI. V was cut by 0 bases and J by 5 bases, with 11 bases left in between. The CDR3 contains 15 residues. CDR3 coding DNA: TGTGCCAGCTCACCACCGGGAGGCCACGACAATGAGCAGTTCTTC. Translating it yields CASSPPGGHDNEQFF.

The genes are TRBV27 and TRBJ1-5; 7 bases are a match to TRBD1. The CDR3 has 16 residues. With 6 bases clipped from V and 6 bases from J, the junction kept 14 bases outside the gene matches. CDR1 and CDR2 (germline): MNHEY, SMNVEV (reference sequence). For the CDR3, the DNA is TGTGCCAGCAGGCCTACTTACAGGGGAAGGGGTCAGCCCCAGCATTTT. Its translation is CASRPTYRGRGQPQHF.

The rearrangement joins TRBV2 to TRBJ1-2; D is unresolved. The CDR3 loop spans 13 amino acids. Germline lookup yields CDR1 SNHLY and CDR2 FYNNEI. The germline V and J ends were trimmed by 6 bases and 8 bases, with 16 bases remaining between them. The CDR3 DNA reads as TGTGCCAGCAGGTACGGACTCGGTAGCGGCTACACCTTC. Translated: CASRYGLGSGYTF. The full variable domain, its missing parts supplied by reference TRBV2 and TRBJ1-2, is EPEVTQTPSHQVTQMGQEVILRCVPISNHLYFYWYRQILGQKVEFLVSFYNNEISEKSEIFDDQFSVERPDGSNFTLKIRSTKLEDSAMYFCASRYGLGSGYTFGSGTRLTVV.

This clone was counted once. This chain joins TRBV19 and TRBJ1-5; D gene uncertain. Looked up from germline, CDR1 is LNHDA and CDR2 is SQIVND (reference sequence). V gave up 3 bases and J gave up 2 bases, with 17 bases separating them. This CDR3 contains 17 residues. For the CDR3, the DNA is TGTGCCAGTAGTATTGGCAGGACGGGGATTGGCAATCAGCCCCAGCATTTT. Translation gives CASSIGRTGIGNQPQHF.

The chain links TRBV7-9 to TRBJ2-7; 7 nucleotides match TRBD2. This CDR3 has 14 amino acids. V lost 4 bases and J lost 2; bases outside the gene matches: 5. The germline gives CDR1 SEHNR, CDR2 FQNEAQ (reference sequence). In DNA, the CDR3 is TGTGCCAGCAGCTGGGGAGGGGCCACCTACGAGCAGTACTTC. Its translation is CASSWGGATYEQYF.

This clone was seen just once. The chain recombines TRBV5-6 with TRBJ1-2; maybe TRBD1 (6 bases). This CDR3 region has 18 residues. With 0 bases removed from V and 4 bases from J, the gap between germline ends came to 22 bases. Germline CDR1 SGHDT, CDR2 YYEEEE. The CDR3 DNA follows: TGTGCCAGCAGCTTGGTGAGCAACAGGGTGAGTTCGTCCTATGGCTACACCTTC. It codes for CASSLVSNRVSSSYGYTF.